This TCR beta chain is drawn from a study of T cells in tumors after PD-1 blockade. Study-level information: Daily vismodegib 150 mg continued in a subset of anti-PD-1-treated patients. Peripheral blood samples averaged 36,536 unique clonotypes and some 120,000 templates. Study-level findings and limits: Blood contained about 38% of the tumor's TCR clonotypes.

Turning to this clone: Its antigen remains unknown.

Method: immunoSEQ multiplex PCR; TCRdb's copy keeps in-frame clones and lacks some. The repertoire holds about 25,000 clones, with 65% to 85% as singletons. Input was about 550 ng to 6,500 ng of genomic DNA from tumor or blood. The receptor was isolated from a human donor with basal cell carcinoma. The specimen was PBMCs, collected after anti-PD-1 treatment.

CDR3 protein: CASSPRDNSEQYF. In nucleotides, the CDR3 is TGTGCCAGCTCACCGCGGGACAACTCTGAGCAGTACTTC. V and J are TRBV18 and TRBJ2-7, with D perhaps given as TRBD1 or TRBD2 (6 bases each). The ends were cut back, 3 bases at V and 7 bases at J, with 13 bases in the middle. CDR3 length: 13 amino acids. Germline V gene data show CDR1 as KGHSH and CDR2 as LQKENI.